One and the same sample provided the 31 T cell receptor beta chains below, sequenced in a study of control samples from healthy donors and cancer patients (dated by TCRdb to 2019 to 2021). The library was built by means of the immunoSEQ multiplex PCR assay. Here the immuneACCESS table is served through TCRdb, limited to in-frame sequences with V and J called. Missing clones are a known gap in these copies; in checked studies unresolved V genes cover under half, and the rest lacks a known reason. A total of about 110,000 clones appear in this sample, approximately 82% of them only once. The top ten constitute 5% to 8.5% of the sample. Sequenced material: blood. The receptors stem from a man younger than 35 in good health.

CDR3 region: CASRTGAGGDEQFF. In nucleotides, the CDR3 is TGTGCCAGTAGGACAGGGGCGGGGGGCGATGAGCAGTTCTTC. V usage is TRBV19 and J usage is TRBJ2-1, with D possibly called TRBD1 or TRBD2 (8 bases each). This CDR3 comprises 14 residues. The germline V and J ends were trimmed by 6 bases and 8 bases, with 17 bases remaining between them. Per the germline V gene, CDR1 is LNHDA and CDR2 is SQIVND (reference sequence). Together with reference TRBV19 and TRBJ2-1, the CDR3 gives the full variable domain: DGGITQSPKYLFRKEGQNVTLSCEQNLNHDAMYWYRQDPGQGLRLIYYSQIVNDFQKGDIAEGYSVSREKKESFPLTVTSAQKNPTAFYLCASRTGAGGDEQFFGPGTRLTVL.

The chain is built from TRBV6-2 or TRBV6-3 and TRBJ1-2; weak D call: TRBD1 (6 bases). The CDR3 runs to 13 residues. Trimming removed 2 bases from V and 3 bases from J, with 7 bases in between. Germline CDR1 MNHEY, CDR2 SVGEGT. The CDR3 nucleotides read TGTGCCAGCAGTTACGCAGGGGACTATGGCTACACCTTC. This translates into CASSYAGDYGYTF.

V gene TRBV29-1 combines with J gene TRBJ2-6; 9 bases match TRBD1. The V segment lost 7 bases and the J segment 10 bases; nucleotides outside the gene matches: 11. The CDR3 length is 14 residues. CDR1 is SQVTM and CDR2 is ANQGSEA in the germline V gene. As DNA, the CDR3 is TGCAGCGCTGATGCCGGGACAGGGAATAACGTCCTGACTTTC. Translation gives CSADAGTGNNVLTF.

V usage is TRBV6-5 and J usage is TRBJ2-1, with 7 bases fitting TRBD1. V lost 4 bases, J lost 6 bases, and 9 bases stayed unmatched. Germline lookup yields CDR1 MNHEY and CDR2 SVGAGI. This CDR3 has 15 amino acids. CDR3 coding DNA: TGTGCCAGCAGTTTTGACAGGGTCCTCGTCAATGAGCAGTTCTTC. Translating it yields CASSFDRVLVNEQFF.

The CDR3 DNA reads TGCGCCAGCAGCTTCGCTCCTGCGACAGACGAGCAGTACTTC. It yields the protein CASSFAPATDEQYF. The rearrangement joins TRBV5-1 to TRBJ2-7; weak D call: TRBD1 (5 bases). Germline V lookup: CDR1 SGHRS, CDR2 YFSETQ. The V and J ends lost 2 bases and 5 bases respectively, with 14 bases between them. The length of the CDR3 is 14 residues.

CDR3 DNA sequence: TGTGCCAGTAGTATAGAAGTCGGGAAAGCTTTCTTT. Protein sequence: CASSIEVGKAFF. The V call is TRBV19, the J call TRBJ1-1, with D unresolved. V was clipped by 0 bases and J by 9 bases, with 8 bases between them. Germline V lookup: CDR1 LNHDA, CDR2 SQIVND (reference sequence). CDR3 size: 12 residues.

This clone was seen more than once but under ten times. The rearrangement links TRBV27 to TRBJ1-6; D is undetermined. Deletions cut 6 bases from V and 4 bases from J, with 7 bases between. CDR1 MNHEY and CDR2 SMNVEV come from the germline V gene (reference sequence). This CDR3 comprises 13 residues. CDR3 sequence: CASRRDYNSPLHF. Written as DNA, the CDR3 is TGTGCCAGCAGAAGAGATTATAATTCACCCCTCCACTTT.

The V call is TRBV25-1, the J call TRBJ1-1; D is uncertain. Trimming took off 6 bases at V and 4 bases at J, with 15 bases between the two ends. The CDR3 consists of 14 residues. Germline CDR1 and CDR2: MGHDK and SYGVNS. This CDR3 reads CASSDSRELTEAFF. CDR3 sequence (DNA): TGTGCCAGCAGCGATAGCCGGGAGCTCACTGAAGCTTTCTTT. Using reference TRBV25-1 and TRBJ1-1 for the parts outside the CDR3, the full variable domain is EADIYQTPRYLVIGTGKKITLECSQTMGHDKMYWYQQDPGMELHLIHYSYGVNSTEKGDLSSESTVSRIRTEHFPLTLESARPSHTSQYLCASSDSRELTEAFFGQGTRLTVV.

This chain uses TRBV9 with TRBJ1-6; possible D gene TRBD1, 6 bases. With 0 bases removed from V and 9 bases from J, the gap between germline ends came to 13 bases. CDR1 and CDR2 from the germline V gene are SGDLS and YYNGEE. The CDR3 has 15 amino acids. The CDR3 DNA sequence: TGTGCCAGCAGCGTAGAAGGGGGACCGAGTTCACCCCTCCACTTT. Translation gives CASSVEGGPSSPLHF.

The chain is built from TRBV25-1 and TRBJ2-2; 8 nucleotides match TRBD1. The germline CDR1 and CDR2 sequences are MGHDK and SYGVNS. J was trimmed by 4 bases and V by 2 bases; bases with no gene match: 12. This CDR3 has 18 amino acids. CDR3 protein: CASSETQTGQGSTGELFF. CDR3 sequence (DNA): TGTGCCAGCAGTGAAACCCAAACTGGACAGGGCTCCACCGGGGAGCTGTTTTTT.

V gene TRBV6-5 combines with J gene TRBJ2-1; D gene uncertain. The CDR3 runs 13 residues. Germline assignment: CDR1 MNHEY and CDR2 SVGAGI. The ends were cut back, 8 bases at V and 8 bases at J, with 16 bases in the middle. The CDR3 loop reads CASLSLVTYEQFF. The CDR3 DNA sequence: TGTGCCAGCCTTTCCCTAGTAACGTATGAGCAGTTCTTC.

Only one count was recorded for this clone. The gene calls are TRBV3-1 (or the pseudogene TRBV3-2) and TRBJ1-1; TRBD1 might be the D (5 bases). V lost 5 bases to trimming and J lost 6 bases, with 19 bases between them. The CDR3 has 15 residues. Germline assignment: CDR1 LGHDT and CDR2 YNNKEL (reference sequence). The CDR3 here is CASSYSGLSAPEAFF. Written as DNA, the CDR3 is TGTGCCAGCAGCTACTCGGGACTCTCCGCCCCTGAAGCTTTCTTT.

The chain couples TRBV7-2 to TRBJ2-3, with 7 bases lining up with TRBD2. Trimming at V came to 3 bases and at J to 0 bases, leaving 12 bases not matched to a gene. The CDR3 sequence is 18 residues long. Germline CDR1 SGHTA, CDR2 FQGNSA. The CDR3 DNA reads TGTGCCAGCAGCTTCGGACTAGTAAAGCTCCCTAGCACAGATACGCAGTATTTT. As protein: CASSFGLVKLPSTDTQYF.

The genes are TRBV6-2 or TRBV6-3 and TRBJ1-5, with TRBD1 matching 11 bases. V trimming: 4 bases; J trimming: 3 bases; junction bases outside the gene matches: 5. CDR3 length equals 16 residues. Germline lookup yields CDR1 MNHEY and CDR2 SVGEGT. The CDR3 protein is CASSSDRGLPNQPQHF. The CDR3 DNA reads TGTGCCAGCAGTTCGGACAGGGGGCTGCCCAATCAGCCCCAGCATTTT.

The CDR3 DNA follows: TGTGCCAGCAGCTTAACCCTGCGAGCGGGGGGGCAATACAATGAGCAGTTCTTC. It translates to CASSLTLRAGGQYNEQFF. J is TRBJ2-1 and V is TRBV11-2; 10 bases fit TRBD2. Germline V lookup: CDR1 SGHAT, CDR2 FQNNGV. Losses at the gene ends were 2 bases for V and 4 bases for J; bases not matched to a gene: 11. The CDR3 consists of 18 residues.

The chain employs TRBV12-5 and TRBJ2-3; D ambiguous. V was shortened by 0 bases and J by 6 bases, with 1 base between the two germline ends. Germline V lookup: CDR1 LGHNT, CDR2 FRNRAP. The CDR3 is 11 amino acids. The CDR3 region has the DNA TGTGCTAGTGGTTTGGTGGATACGCAGTATTTT. Translating it yields CASGLVDTQYF.

The rearrangement uses TRBV5-6 and TRBJ1-2; no reliable D call. CDR1 and CDR2 from the germline V gene are SGHDT and YYEEEE. This CDR3 comprises 15 residues. V lost 4 bases and J lost 2, with 15 bases in between. The CDR3 region has the DNA TGTGCCAGCAGCCCGGCCACCCTGAGGAACTATGGCTACACCTTC. Its translation is CASSPATLRNYGYTF.

J is TRBJ1-1 and V is TRBV3-1 (or the pseudogene TRBV3-2); D is undetermined. CDR1 is LGHDT and CDR2 is YNNKEL in the germline V gene (reference sequence). The V end was cut by 3 bases, the J end by 3 bases, with 20 bases between. The CDR3 length is 17 residues. CDR3 in DNA: TGTGCCAGCAGCCATCCGCCAGACCCGCTGCTGGACACTGAAGCTTTCTTT. Its translation is CASSHPPDPLLDTEAFF.

The rearrangement uses TRBV7-9 and TRBJ1-6; TRBD1 might be the D (5 bases). The CDR3 runs to 14 residues. The ends were cut back, 1 base at V and 7 bases at J, with 8 bases in the middle. Germline V gene data show CDR1 as SEHNR and CDR2 as FQNEAQ (reference sequence). The CDR3 nucleotides are TGTGCCAGCAGCTTAGGCCGGGGGAATTCACCCCTCCACTTT. Translation: CASSLGRGNSPLHF. Combining the CDR3 with reference TRBV7-9 and TRBJ1-6 gives the whole variable domain DTGVSQNPRHKITKRGQNVTFRCDPISEHNRLYWYRQTLGQGPEFLTYFQNEAQLEKSRLLSDRFSAERPKGSFSTLEIQRTEQGDSAMYLCASSLGRGNSPLHFGNGTRLTVT.

V is TRBV6-5 and J is TRBJ1-1; D is possibly TRBD1 (6 bases). Per germline, CDR1 MNHEY and CDR2 SVGAGI. This CDR3 is 12 amino acids long. The V gene lost 8 bases and the J gene lost 11 bases, with 18 bases spanning the gap. The chain's CDR3 is CASRREGTTAFF. The CDR3, as DNA: TGTGCCAGCCGGAGGGAAGGGACAACGGCTTTCTTT.

The chain has TRBV6-5 and TRBJ1-4, with 9 positions matching TRBD1. This CDR3 has 14 residues. V trimming: 2 bases; J trimming: 7 bases; junction bases outside the gene matches: 2. Germline V gene sequence: CDR1 MNHEY, CDR2 SVGAGI. The CDR3 DNA is TGTGCCAGCAGTTACGGACAGGGGACTGAAAAACTGTTTTTT. Protein: CASSYGQGTEKLFF.

The chain joins TRBV7-2 to TRBJ2-3; D not resolved. V lost 1 base, J lost 8 bases, and 13 bases lay in between. Germline V lookup: CDR1 SGHTA, CDR2 FQGNSA. The CDR3 runs 14 residues. The CDR3 loop reads CASSLDRLSGTQYF. The CDR3 DNA reads TGTGCCAGCAGCTTAGACAGATTATCGGGTACGCAGTATTTT.

The chain joins TRBV5-6 to TRBJ1-2; D is uncertain. The CDR3 runs 16 residues. Trimming removed 4 bases at V and 2 bases at J, with 18 bases between. Germline CDR1 reads SGHDT; CDR2 reads YYEEEE. The CDR3 protein is CASSLWAKERNYGYTF. The CDR3 DNA follows: TGTGCCAGCAGCCTGTGGGCGAAGGAGAGGAACTATGGCTACACCTTC.

This sequence joins TRBV7-2 and TRBJ1-2; weak D call: TRBD1 (5 bases). Germline V CDR1 and CDR2: SGHTA, FQGNSA. The CDR3 covers 15 residues. V was trimmed by 2 bases and J by 2 bases, leaving 12 bases between them. The CDR3 here is CASSLSGTDNYGYTF. The CDR3 nucleotides read TGTGCCAGCAGCTTATCTGGGACGGACAACTATGGCTACACCTTC.

This clone was counted a few times. This chain connects TRBV15 to TRBJ2-5, with D uncertain. There are 12 residues in the CDR3. With 4 bases removed from V and 3 bases from J, the gap between germline ends came to 6 bases. The germline CDR1 and CDR2 sequences are LNHNV and YYDKDF (reference sequence). CDR3 region: CATSNAKETQYF. The DNA of the CDR3 is TGTGCCACCAGCAACGCGAAAGAGACCCAGTACTTC.

Of note for this clone: The sample contains more than one DNA sequence encoding this CDR3. The chain is built from TRBV3-1 (or the pseudogene TRBV3-2) and TRBJ1-2; the D gene is possibly TRBD1 (5 bases). Looked up from germline, CDR1 is LGHDT and CDR2 is YNNKEL (reference sequence). Trimming stripped 8 bases from V and 1 base from J, with 8 bases between. This CDR3 has 12 residues. The DNA for the CDR3 is TGTGCCAGCTCCCAGGGTAACTATGGCTACACCTTC. Amino acid sequence: CASSQGNYGYTF.

V usage is TRBV11-1 and J usage is TRBJ1-2; 7 bases line up with TRBD1. The germline gives CDR1 SGHAT, CDR2 FQDESV (reference sequence). V dropped 5 bases and J dropped 8; count of bases not matched to a gene: 5. This CDR3 has 12 amino acids. The CDR3 loop reads CASSLTGDGYTF. The DNA for the CDR3 is TGTGCCAGCAGCCTTACAGGGGACGGCTACACCTTC.

This clone was seen just once. The V gene is TRBV2, the J gene TRBJ1-5; D is unclear. CDR1 SNHLY and CDR2 FYNNEI come from the germline V gene. This CDR3 has 14 amino acids. Deletions cut 3 bases from V and 7 bases from J, with 13 bases between. CDR3 DNA: TGTGCCAGCAGTGAGGGAGGCATGGGACAGCCCCAGCATTTT. Translating gives CASSEGGMGQPQHF.

The rearrangement links TRBV6-6 to TRBJ2-2, with unresolved D. Looked up from germline, CDR1 is MNHNY and CDR2 is SVGAGI (reference sequence). Trimming stripped 7 bases from V and 7 bases from J, with 10 bases between. This CDR3 comprises 12 residues. The CDR3 region is CASTPWDGELFF. The CDR3 DNA is TGTGCCAGCACTCCATGGGACGGGGAGCTGTTTTTT.

This clone was seen only once. The chain recombines TRBV5-6 with TRBJ2-7, with 8 bases lining up with TRBD1. The CDR3 extends over 15 amino acids. After removal of 1 base from V and 0 bases from J, the junction contained 3 bases not matched to a gene. Germline V gene data show CDR1 as SGHDT and CDR2 as YYEEEE. The CDR3 bases are TGTGCCAGCAGCTTGTGGGACAGGTACTCCTACGAGCAGTACGTC. It yields the protein CASSLWDRYSYEQYV.

The chain links TRBV11-3 to TRBJ1-1, with TRBD1 matching 7 bases. The germline V gene encodes CDR1 SGHNT and CDR2 YENEEA. This CDR3 has 15 residues. The V and J ends lost 4 bases and 1 base, in that order; junction bases with no gene match: 6. In nucleotides, the CDR3 is TGTGCCAGCAGCTCCAGGACAGGTGCGAACACTGAAGCTTTCTTT. Translated: CASSSRTGANTEAFF. Full variable domain (outside the CDR3, taken from reference TRBV11-3 and TRBJ1-1): EAGVVQSPRYKIIEKKQPVAFWCNPISGHNTLYWYLQNLGQGPELLIRYENEEAVDDSQLPKDRFSAERLKGVDSTLKIQPAELGDSAVYLCASSSRTGANTEAFFGQGTRLTVV.